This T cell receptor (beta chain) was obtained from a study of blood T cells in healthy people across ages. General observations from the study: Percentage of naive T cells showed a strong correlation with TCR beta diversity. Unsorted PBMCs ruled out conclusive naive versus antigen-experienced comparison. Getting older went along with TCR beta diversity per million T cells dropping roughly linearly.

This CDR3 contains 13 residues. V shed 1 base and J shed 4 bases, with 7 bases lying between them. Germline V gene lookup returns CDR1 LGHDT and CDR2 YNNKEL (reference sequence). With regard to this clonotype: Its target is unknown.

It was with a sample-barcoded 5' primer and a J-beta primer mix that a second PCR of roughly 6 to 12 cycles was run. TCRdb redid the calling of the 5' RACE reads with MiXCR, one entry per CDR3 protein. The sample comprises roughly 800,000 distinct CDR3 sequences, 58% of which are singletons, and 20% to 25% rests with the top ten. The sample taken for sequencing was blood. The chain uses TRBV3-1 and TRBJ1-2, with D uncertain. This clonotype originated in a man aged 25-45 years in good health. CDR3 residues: CASSQVGSYGYTF. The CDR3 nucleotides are TGTGCCAGCAGCCAAGTTGGCAGCTATGGCTACACCTTC.